This entry features one TCR beta chain sequence. Antigen: not known. These data belong to a study of T cell repertoires in cytomegalovirus infection. Study at large: Public TCR beta signatures indicated both CMV infection and matching HLA type. Findings and caveats of the study: HLA-C-restricted CMV-specific TCR beta clonotypes prevailed in the ex vivo response. Accumulated public TCR beta family frequency recognized individuals carrying CMV together with the relevant HLA.

TCRdb re-called the reads with MiXCR, one entry per CDR3 protein. The sample has 310,000 or so distinct CDR3 sequences; about 23% are singletons. This CDR3 has 13 amino acids. V was trimmed by 7 bases and J by 0 bases, leaving 9 bases between them. Germline values: CDR1 SGHTA, CDR2 FQGNSA. Sequences were obtained from PBMCs. This chain uses TRBV7-2 with TRBJ1-1; D gene unclear. This receptor was identified in a human donor in good health (CMV status not recorded). Some clones in this sample may be carry-over from other donors' samples. In DNA form, the CDR3 reads TGTGCCAGCACCCGAAAGGTGAACACTGAAGCTTTCTTT. The encoded protein is CASTRKVNTEAFF.